One sample yielded the 4 T cell receptor beta chains listed below, sequenced in a study of regulatory T cells in long-lasting Graves disease. Arm-PCR with iRepertoire HTBI primers amplified the CDR3 regions for these TCR beta libraries. TCRdb independently ran MiXCR on the multiplex PCR reads; one entry per CDR3 protein. Of over 450,000 distinct CDR3 sequences in the sample, 20% to 25% were seen once. The time point denotes: persistent/refractory GD, antithyroid drugs over 5 years with positive TRAb. With RNA extracted from PBMCs as input, the TCR library was made. The source was peripheral blood mononuclear cells (PBMCs), collected when the disease was refractory, from a patient treated with antithyroid drugs. The receptors originated from a female donor with Graves disease.

CDR3 residues: CSVREYTEAFF. The CDR3 nucleotides are TGCAGCGTTAGAGAGTACACTGAAGCTTTCTTT. The chain employs TRBV29-1 and TRBJ1-1; D uncertain. The CDR3 runs 11 residues. Between the trimmed V and J ends, which lost 5 bases and 3 bases, there was a span of 7 bases. Germline CDR1 reads SQVTM; CDR2 reads ANQGSEA.

This clonotype has a count of ten or more. Its ends do not fully match the called genes, so a read error is possible. This chain uses TRBV20-1 with TRBJ1-5; TRBD1 aligns across 8 bases. CDR1 and CDR2 (germline): DFQATT, SNEGSKA (reference sequence). This CDR3 contains 12 residues. CDR3 sequence reads: CSANVQGEVSRF. CDR3 in DNA: TGCAGTGCAAACGTACAGGGGGAGGTTTCCCGTTTT.

This clonotype was seen many times. The rearrangement joins TRBV20-1 to TRBJ2-5; D is unresolved. The length of the CDR3 is 12 residues. Trimming removed 0 bases from V and 4 bases from J, with 6 bases in between. Looked up from germline, CDR1 is DFQATT and CDR2 is SNEGSKA (reference sequence). The CDR3 DNA is TGCAGTGCTAGAGAGGTTGGAGAGACCCAGTACTTC. It yields the protein CSAREVGETQYF.

DNA of the CDR3: TGTGCCAGCAGCTTAGATGCGTTCTTGAGCACAGATACGCAGTATTTT. Translated: CASSLDAFLSTDTQYF. The chain recombines TRBV7-9 with TRBJ2-3, with D unresolved. The CDR3 is 16 amino acids. Between the trimmed V and J ends, which lost 1 base and 0 bases, there was a span of 11 bases. Looked up from germline, CDR1 is SEHNR and CDR2 is FQNEAQ (reference sequence).